This is a list of T cell receptor beta chains from one sample in a study of blood T cell repertoires in COVID-19. Assay used: immunoSEQ multiplex PCR; TCRdb lists only in-frame clones, some missing. This table has about 130,000 clones, around 88% appearing once. Sequencing was done on a sample of peripheral blood. The receptors come from a man in his sixties with COVID-19, enrolled during active disease. The CDR3 runs from the conserved cysteine through the conserved F or W. The D gene is left open where the match is weak. Where a row states a size, it is once, few, many or the class of an expanded clone; other rows omit it.

>.|TRBV18|TRBJ2-6|TRBD1
CASSRRTGDGANVLTF
TGTGCCAGCTCACGCCGCACAGGGGACGGGGCCAACGTCCTGACTTTC
>.|TRBV2|TRBJ1-5|.
CASKSGNQPQHF
TGTGCCAGCAAATCGGGGAATCAGCCCCAGCATTTT
>.|TRBV7-9|TRBJ2-5|TRBD1
CASSIGQEMYQETQYF
TGTGCCAGCAGCATTGGACAGGAGATGTACCAAGAGACCCAGTACTTC
>once|TRBV30|TRBJ1-2|.
CAWSGPQGNGGYTF
TGTGCCTGGAGTGGACCGCAGGGTAACGGCGGCTACACCTTC
>.|TRBV24-1|TRBJ2-1|TRBD2
CATSDSSPAGNRYNEQFF
TGTGCCACCAGTGATTCAAGTCCAGCGGGGAATCGGTACAATGAGCAGTTCTTC
>.|TRBV11-2|TRBJ2-1|.
CASSPPAGNEQFF
TGTGCCAGCAGCCCGCCGGCGGGCAATGAGCAGTTCTTC
>.|TRBV7-9|TRBJ2-7|TRBD1
CASSLRGGQGSYEQYF
TGTGCCAGCAGCCTTCGAGGGGGACAGGGATCCTACGAGCAGTACTTC
>.|TRBV3-1/TRBV3-2|TRBJ2-7|.
CASSQGLSSYEQYF
TGTGCCAGCAGCCAAGGTCTAAGCTCCTACGAGCAGTACTTC
>.|TRBV5-1|TRBJ2-1|.
CASSLVSGSSYNEQFF
TGCGCCAGCAGCTTGGTTTCGGGGAGCTCCTACAATGAGCAGTTCTTC
>.|TRBV28|TRBJ1-1|TRBD1
CASRTGGRTTTEAFF
TGTGCCAGCAGGACAGGGGGCCGAACTACGACTGAAGCTTTCTTT
>.|TRBV28|TRBJ1-5|TRBD1
CASSSPGTGTGDQPQHF
TGTGCCAGCAGTTCACCCGGGACAGGGACAGGGGATCAGCCCCAGCATTTT
>.|TRBV5-1|TRBJ2-5|TRBD2
CASSLRAGGPGATETQYF
TGCGCCAGCAGCTTGAGAGCGGGGGGCCCTGGAGCAACGGAGACCCAGTACTTC
>.|TRBV30|TRBJ1-6|.
CACEGLSPGPLHF
TGTGCCTGCGAGGGACTCTCGCCGGGACCCCTCCACTTT
>.|TRBV11-1|TRBJ2-1|.
CASSWGGASNEQFF
TGTGCCAGCAGCTGGGGTGGGGCCTCCAATGAGCAGTTCTTC
>.|TRBV12-2|TRBJ1-4|.
CASRLKGLTGALKLFF
TGTGCAAGTCGCCTAAAGGGGCTAACAGGAGCCCTAAAACTGTTTTTT
>.|TRBV6-2/TRBV6-3|TRBJ2-7|TRBD2
CASSYSKRGSYEQYF
TGTGCCAGCAGTTACTCGAAGCGGGGGTCCTACGAGCAGTACTTC
>.|TRBV7-9|TRBJ2-7|TRBD2
CASSTSGTYEQYF
TGTGCCAGCAGTACTAGCGGAACCTACGAGCAGTACTTC